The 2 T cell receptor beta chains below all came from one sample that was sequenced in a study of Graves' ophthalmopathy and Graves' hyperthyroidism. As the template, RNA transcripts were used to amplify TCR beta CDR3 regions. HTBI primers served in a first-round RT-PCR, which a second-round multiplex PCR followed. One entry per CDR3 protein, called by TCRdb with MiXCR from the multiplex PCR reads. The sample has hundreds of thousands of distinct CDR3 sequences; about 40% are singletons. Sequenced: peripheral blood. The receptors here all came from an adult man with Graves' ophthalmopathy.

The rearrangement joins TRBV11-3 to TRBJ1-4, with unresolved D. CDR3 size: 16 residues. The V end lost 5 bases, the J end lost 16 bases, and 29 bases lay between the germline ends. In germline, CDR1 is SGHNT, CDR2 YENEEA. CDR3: CASSQALGRGIPGEFF. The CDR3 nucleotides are TGTGCCAGCAGCCAAGCTTTGGGTAGAGGGATCCCCGGAGAGTTTTTT.

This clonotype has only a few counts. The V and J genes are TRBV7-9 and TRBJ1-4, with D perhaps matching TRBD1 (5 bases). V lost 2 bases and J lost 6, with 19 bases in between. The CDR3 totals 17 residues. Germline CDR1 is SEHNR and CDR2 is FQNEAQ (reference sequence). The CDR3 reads CASSLPLGLGEDEKLFF. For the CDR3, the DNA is TGTGCCAGCAGCTTACCCCTAGGGCTAGGGGAGGATGAAAAACTGTTTTTT.